Listed below are T cell receptor beta chains from one sample, sequenced in a study of blood T cell repertoires in COVID-19. The repertoire was sequenced with immunoSEQ multiplex PCR; TCRdb's copy has only in-frame clones and lacks some. The sample comprises tens of thousands of clones, more than 80% of which are singletons, and about 7% rests with the top ten. Input material: peripheral blood. The receptor source for this set is a woman aged 80 or over with active COVID-19. Each CDR3 is given with its conserved first and last residue. Fields, in order: clone size, V gene, D gene, J gene, CDR3 DNA, CDR3 protein. D genes are given only for firm matches. The size entry is marked missing in some rows and otherwise reads once, few, many or a size class.

clone_size: -; v_call: TRBV28; d_call: -; j_call: TRBJ1-4; cdr3_nt: TGTGCCAGCAGTTACTCAAGGGGTTATGAAAAACTGTTTTTT; cdr3_aa: CASSYSRGYEKLFF
clone_size: -; v_call: TRBV7-9; d_call: -; j_call: TRBJ1-4; cdr3_nt: TGTGCCAGCAGCTCCTACGGTGAAAAACTGTTTTTT; cdr3_aa: CASSSYGEKLFF
clone_size: -; v_call: TRBV5-5; d_call: TRBD1; j_call: TRBJ1-2; cdr3_nt: TGTGCCAGCACCCAATATATAGGGACAGGGAACTATGGCTACACCTTC; cdr3_aa: CASTQYIGTGNYGYTF
clone_size: -; v_call: TRBV7-9; d_call: -; j_call: TRBJ2-2; cdr3_nt: TGTGCCAGCAGCTTATTGTCAGACACCGGGGAGCTGTTTTTT; cdr3_aa: CASSLLSDTGELFF
clone_size: -; v_call: TRBV28; d_call: -; j_call: TRBJ1-4; cdr3_nt: TGTGCCAGCAGGAGGAGTCGGAGGGGAGCAACTAATGAAAAACTGTTTTTT; cdr3_aa: CASRRSRRGATNEKLFF
clone_size: -; v_call: TRBV4-2; d_call: -; j_call: TRBJ2-7; cdr3_nt: TGTGCCAGCAGCCAAGAGACCACTAGCAATGGCTACGAGCAGTACTTC; cdr3_aa: CASSQETTSNGYEQYF
clone_size: -; v_call: TRBV2; d_call: TRBD2; j_call: TRBJ2-1; cdr3_nt: TGTGCCAGCAGGGCACCTATAGCGGGGGACAATGAGCAGTTCTTC; cdr3_aa: CASRAPIAGDNEQFF
clone_size: -; v_call: TRBV28; d_call: TRBD1; j_call: TRBJ2-1; cdr3_nt: TGTGCCAGCAGGCCGACAGGGTGGGAAGAGCAGTTCTTC; cdr3_aa: CASRPTGWEEQFF
clone_size: -; v_call: TRBV12-5; d_call: -; j_call: TRBJ2-3; cdr3_nt: TGTGCTAGTGGTTTGAGCCTAACGAGCACAGATACGCAGTATTTT; cdr3_aa: CASGLSLTSTDTQYF
clone_size: few; v_call: TRBV5-1; d_call: -; j_call: TRBJ1-4; cdr3_nt: TGCGCCAGCAGCTTGGGACAGGCGTTGGGGGAAAAACTGTTTTTT; cdr3_aa: CASSLGQALGEKLFF
clone_size: -; v_call: TRBV11-2; d_call: TRBD2; j_call: TRBJ2-3; cdr3_nt: TGTGCCAGCAGCTTGATTAGCGGGGGCAGCACAGATACGCAGTATTTT; cdr3_aa: CASSLISGGSTDTQYF
clone_size: -; v_call: TRBV28; d_call: TRBD1; j_call: TRBJ2-1; cdr3_nt: TGTGCCAGCAGAAGGGACAGGGTGAGCAATGAGCAGTTCTTC; cdr3_aa: CASRRDRVSNEQFF
clone_size: -; v_call: TRBV7-2; d_call: -; j_call: TRBJ1-6; cdr3_nt: TGTGCCAGCCGGACCGGACAGAGAAATTCACCCCTCCACTTT; cdr3_aa: CASRTGQRNSPLHF
clone_size: -; v_call: TRBV28; d_call: -; j_call: TRBJ1-1; cdr3_nt: TGTGCCAGCAGTTTCGGGGTGACTGAAGCTTTCTTT; cdr3_aa: CASSFGVTEAFF
clone_size: -; v_call: TRBV27; d_call: TRBD1; j_call: TRBJ1-2; cdr3_nt: TGTGCCAGCAGTTTATCGAGAGGGGGCGGCTATGGCTACACCTTC; cdr3_aa: CASSLSRGGGYGYTF
clone_size: -; v_call: TRBV5-6; d_call: TRBD2; j_call: TRBJ2-7; cdr3_nt: TGTGCCAGCAGCTTGCGGCCTAGCGGGAGTAGGACCTACGAGCAGTACTTC; cdr3_aa: CASSLRPSGSRTYEQYF
clone_size: -; v_call: TRBV7-9; d_call: -; j_call: TRBJ2-1; cdr3_nt: TGTGCCAGCAGCTTCCGAGGAGGGGACAATGAGCAGTTCTTC; cdr3_aa: CASSFRGGDNEQFF
clone_size: -; v_call: TRBV7-9; d_call: -; j_call: TRBJ1-3; cdr3_nt: TGTGCCAGCAGCCCCTGGGAGGCCGCCTCTGGAAACACCATATATTTT; cdr3_aa: CASSPWEAASGNTIYF
clone_size: once; v_call: TRBV2; d_call: -; j_call: TRBJ1-1; cdr3_nt: TGTGCCAGCAGTGGGACAGTTAACCCTATGAACACTGAAGCTTTCTTT; cdr3_aa: CASSGTVNPMNTEAFF
clone_size: -; v_call: TRBV2; d_call: TRBD2; j_call: TRBJ2-7; cdr3_nt: TGTGCCGGGGGGGTAGCGGGAGCCTACGAGCAGTACTTC; cdr3_aa: CAGGVAGAYEQYF
clone_size: -; v_call: TRBV12-1; d_call: -; j_call: TRBJ2-3; cdr3_nt: TGTGCCAGCAGCCTCGGGAGTCGGGGGATCACAGATACGCAGTATTTT; cdr3_aa: CASSLGSRGITDTQYF
clone_size: -; v_call: TRBV6-1; d_call: -; j_call: TRBJ1-5; cdr3_nt: TGTGCCAGCAGTGGAGGGGAAGGGAGGAGAAGCAATCAGCCCCAGCATTTT; cdr3_aa: CASSGGEGRRSNQPQHF
clone_size: -; v_call: TRBV28; d_call: -; j_call: TRBJ2-5; cdr3_nt: TGTGCCAGCACCGGGACTGGACCGGGGACCCAGTACTTC; cdr3_aa: CASTGTGPGTQYF
clone_size: -; v_call: TRBV7-3; d_call: TRBD2; j_call: TRBJ2-2; cdr3_nt: TGTGCCAGCAGCTCCGGGACTAGCTCGCGCACCGGGGAGCTGTTTTTT; cdr3_aa: CASSSGTSSRTGELFF
clone_size: -; v_call: TRBV6-2/TRBV6-3; d_call: TRBD2; j_call: TRBJ2-1; cdr3_nt: TGTGCCAGCAGTTCTAGCGGGCGGGGGTTAGGGCAGTTCTTC; cdr3_aa: CASSSSGRGLGQFF
clone_size: -; v_call: TRBV11-2; d_call: TRBD2; j_call: TRBJ2-5; cdr3_nt: TGTGCCAGCAATACCGGGAGGGTAGAGACCCAGTACTTC; cdr3_aa: CASNTGRVETQYF
clone_size: -; v_call: TRBV29-1; d_call: -; j_call: TRBJ2-2; cdr3_nt: TGCAGCGTTGCGGCGGGGTTGGACACCGGGGAGCTGTTTTTT; cdr3_aa: CSVAAGLDTGELFF
clone_size: -; v_call: TRBV4-1; d_call: TRBD1; j_call: TRBJ2-7; cdr3_nt: TGCGCCAGCAGCCATCTTACCGGGACAGGGAGCTACGAGCAGTACTTC; cdr3_aa: CASSHLTGTGSYEQYF
clone_size: -; v_call: TRBV7-8; d_call: -; j_call: TRBJ1-5; cdr3_nt: TGTGCCAGCAGCTTAGGGGTCGACAGCCATCAGCCCCAGCATTTT; cdr3_aa: CASSLGVDSHQPQHF
clone_size: -; v_call: TRBV6-2/TRBV6-3; d_call: -; j_call: TRBJ2-3; cdr3_nt: TGTGCCAGCAATTACCCGCGGTCCACAGATACGCAGTATTTT; cdr3_aa: CASNYPRSTDTQYF
clone_size: -; v_call: TRBV4-1; d_call: TRBD1; j_call: TRBJ2-3; cdr3_nt: TGCGCCAGCAGCCAAGATCGGGACAGATATACGCAGTATTTT; cdr3_aa: CASSQDRDRYTQYF
clone_size: -; v_call: TRBV24-1; d_call: -; j_call: TRBJ2-5; cdr3_nt: TGTGCCACCAGTGATCAGAGGTATCCGGAGACCCAGTACTTC; cdr3_aa: CATSDQRYPETQYF
clone_size: once; v_call: TRBV28; d_call: -; j_call: TRBJ1-1; cdr3_nt: TGTGCCAGCAGTTTAGAGGTACCGAACACTGAAGCTTTCTTT; cdr3_aa: CASSLEVPNTEAFF